This is a list of T cell receptor beta chains from one sample in a study of blood T cell repertoires in COVID-19. Repertoires were generated with immunoSEQ multiplex PCR, while TCRdb's copy carries only in-frame clones and drops some. The sample has 250,000 to 350,000 clones, approximately 90% seen once. Material for sequencing was peripheral blood. The receptors derive from a woman aged 45-60 years with COVID-19, enrolled during active disease. The CDR3 runs from the conserved cysteine through the conserved F or W. Fields, in order: D gene, clone size, J gene, V gene, CDR3 protein, CDR3 DNA. The D gene is left open where the match is weak. A row's size may be missing; if present it is once, few, many or a size class.

D: TRBD1
size: NA
J: TRBJ2-1
V: TRBV18
CDR3: CASSSIRDRSSYNEQFF
DNA: TGTGCCAGCTCATCAATCCGGGACAGAAGCTCCTACAATGAGCAGTTCTTC

D: TRBD1
size: NA
J: TRBJ2-7
V: TRBV24-1
CDR3: CATSDPGGYEQYF
DNA: TGTGCCACCAGTGATCCAGGGGGCTACGAGCAGTACTTC

D: NA
size: NA
J: TRBJ1-2
V: TRBV7-8
CDR3: CASSFLNYGYTF
DNA: TGTGCCAGCAGCTTTCTTAACTATGGCTACACCTTC

D: NA
size: NA
J: TRBJ2-1
V: TRBV2
CDR3: CASTRDSMEQFF
DNA: TGTGCCAGCACGCGGGACTCAATGGAGCAGTTCTTC

D: NA
size: NA
J: TRBJ2-1
V: TRBV7-9
CDR3: CASSQEARYNEQFF
DNA: TGTGCCAGCAGCCAGGAGGCTAGGTACAATGAGCAGTTCTTC

D: NA
size: NA
J: TRBJ2-2
V: TRBV6-5
CDR3: CASSYSNTGELFF
DNA: TGTGCCAGCAGTTATTCTAACACCGGGGAGCTGTTTTTT

D: TRBD1
size: NA
J: TRBJ1-2
V: TRBV4-2
CDR3: CASSQDRTGLYGYTF
DNA: TGTGCCAGCAGCCAAGATCGGACAGGGCTCTATGGCTACACCTTC

D: TRBD1
size: NA
J: TRBJ1-2
V: TRBV28
CDR3: CASSRGPLYGYTF
DNA: TGTGCCAGCAGCAGGGGGCCGTTGTATGGCTACACCTTC

D: NA
size: NA
J: TRBJ2-7
V: TRBV10-1
CDR3: CASSEASYEQYF
DNA: TGCGCCAGCAGTGAGGCGTCCTACGAGCAGTACTTC

D: NA
size: NA
J: TRBJ1-1
V: TRBV18
CDR3: CASSPPGGLGNTEAFF
DNA: TGTGCCAGCTCACCTCCCGGGGGGTTGGGAAACACTGAAGCTTTCTTT

D: TRBD1
size: NA
J: TRBJ1-5
V: TRBV4-2
CDR3: CASSQTGNNQPQHF
DNA: TGTGCCAGCAGCCAGACAGGGAACAATCAGCCCCAGCATTTT

D: NA
size: NA
J: TRBJ2-1
V: TRBV5-1
CDR3: CASSLGGQFPNEQFF
DNA: TGCGCCAGCAGCTTGGGGGGGCAGTTTCCTAATGAGCAGTTCTTC

D: TRBD1
size: NA
J: TRBJ2-7
V: TRBV19
CDR3: CASSAPGQGKSEQYF
DNA: TGTGCCAGTAGTGCCCCGGGACAGGGAAAATCCGAGCAGTACTTC

D: TRBD2
size: NA
J: TRBJ2-5
V: TRBV7-2
CDR3: CASSFGTSEETQYF
DNA: TGTGCCAGCAGCTTCGGGACTAGCGAAGAGACCCAGTACTTC

D: NA
size: NA
J: TRBJ2-7
V: TRBV6-2/TRBV6-3
CDR3: CASSARATYEQYF
DNA: TGTGCCAGCAGTGCACGAGCGACCTACGAGCAGTACTTC

D: TRBD1
size: NA
J: TRBJ1-3
V: TRBV5-1
CDR3: CASTRAGAGGGNTIYF
DNA: TGCGCCAGCACCCGCGCTGGGGCAGGGGGCGGAAACACCATATATTTT

D: NA
size: once
J: TRBJ2-3
V: TRBV3-1/TRBV3-2
CDR3: CASSTRNVQGGQADTQYF
DNA: TGTGCCAGCAGCACCCGTAACGTACAGGGGGGGCAGGCGGATACGCAGTATTTT

D: NA
size: once
J: TRBJ1-1
V: TRBV15
CDR3: CATSGRTPTEAFF
DNA: TGTGCCACCAGCGGAAGGACACCCACTGAAGCTTTCTTT

D: TRBD1
size: few
J: TRBJ2-7
V: TRBV6-5
CDR3: CASKIARGRPYEQYF
DNA: TGTGCCAGCAAAATCGCCAGGGGGCGGCCCTACGAGCAGTACTTC

D: NA
size: once
J: TRBJ1-3
V: TRBV11-1
CDR3: CASVSSGNTIYF
DNA: TGTGCCAGCGTCTCCTCTGGAAACACCATATATTTT

D: TRBD1
size: NA
J: TRBJ2-3
V: TRBV7-2
CDR3: CASSLNGPGGRDTQYF
DNA: TGTGCCAGCAGCTTAAACGGCCCAGGGGGCCGAGATACGCAGTATTTT

D: NA
size: NA
J: TRBJ2-5
V: TRBV5-1
CDR3: CASSLRSGQETQYF
DNA: TGCGCCAGCAGCCTGCGGAGCGGCCAAGAGACCCAGTACTTC

D: TRBD2
size: NA
J: TRBJ2-1
V: TRBV3-1/TRBV3-2
CDR3: CASSQENTKTSEYNEQFF
DNA: TGTGCCAGCAGCCAAGAGAACACCAAGACTAGCGAGTACAATGAGCAGTTCTTC

D: TRBD2
size: NA
J: TRBJ2-7
V: TRBV3-1/TRBV3-2
CDR3: CASSRLAGTHEQYF
DNA: TGTGCCAGCAGTAGACTAGCGGGAACTCACGAGCAGTACTTC

D: NA
size: NA
J: TRBJ1-5
V: TRBV19
CDR3: CASSIELGTYSNQPQHF
DNA: TGTGCCAGTAGTATTGAATTAGGGACTTATAGCAATCAGCCCCAGCATTTT

D: NA
size: NA
J: TRBJ1-2
V: TRBV5-1
CDR3: CASSLASSINYGYTF
DNA: TGCGCCAGCAGCTTGGCGTCGAGTATTAACTATGGCTACACCTTC

D: NA
size: NA
J: TRBJ1-1
V: TRBV5-6
CDR3: CASSLGTTNTEAFF
DNA: TGTGCCAGCAGCTTAGGGACAACGAACACTGAAGCTTTCTTT

D: NA
size: NA
J: TRBJ2-3
V: TRBV27
CDR3: CASSSRSGVGDTQYF
DNA: TGTGCCAGCAGTTCCCGGTCAGGGGTGGGGGATACGCAGTATTTT

D: TRBD1
size: once
J: TRBJ2-2
V: TRBV29-1
CDR3: CSGTGAGELFF
DNA: TGCAGCGGGACAGGGGCCGGGGAGCTGTTTTTT

D: NA
size: NA
J: TRBJ1-6
V: TRBV18
CDR3: CASSQSAYNSPLHF
DNA: TGTGCCAGCTCCCAGTCAGCGTATAATTCACCCCTCCACTTT

D: NA
size: NA
J: TRBJ2-1
V: TRBV4-1
CDR3: CASSQDHYNEQFF
DNA: TGCGCCAGCAGCCAAGACCACTACAATGAGCAGTTCTTC

D: NA
size: NA
J: TRBJ1-1
V: TRBV4-1
CDR3: CASSQVEQGSTEAFF
DNA: TGCGCCAGCAGCCAAGTCGAACAGGGCAGTACTGAAGCTTTCTTT

D: TRBD1
size: NA
J: TRBJ1-2
V: TRBV11-2
CDR3: CASSLANLRTGHGYTF
DNA: TGTGCCAGCAGCTTAGCTAACCTTCGGACAGGGCATGGCTACACCTTC

D: TRBD2
size: NA
J: TRBJ2-7
V: TRBV7-7
CDR3: CASSLSLAESYEQYF
DNA: TGTGCTAGCAGCTTATCCCTAGCGGAGTCCTACGAGCAGTACTTC

D: TRBD2
size: NA
J: TRBJ2-6
V: TRBV3-1/TRBV3-2
CDR3: CASSRREGVGRSSGANVLTF
DNA: TGTGCCAGCAGCCGCCGAGAAGGCGTCGGGAGGAGCTCTGGGGCCAACGTCCTGACTTTC

D: TRBD2
size: NA
J: TRBJ2-7
V: TRBV5-5
CDR3: CASSHPGGVEQYF
DNA: TGTGCCAGCAGCCATCCCGGGGGGGTGGAGCAGTACTTC

D: NA
size: few
J: TRBJ1-4
V: TRBV4-1
CDR3: CASSPGGTNEKLFF
DNA: TGCGCCAGCAGCCCCGGGGGGACTAATGAAAAACTGTTTTTT

D: NA
size: NA
J: TRBJ1-5
V: TRBV19
CDR3: CASSIEGAGNQPQHF
DNA: TGTGCCAGTAGTATAGAGGGGGCAGGCAATCAGCCCCAGCATTTT

D: NA
size: NA
J: TRBJ1-6
V: TRBV7-8
CDR3: CASSYTIRTRDNSPLHF
DNA: TGTGCCAGCAGCTATACTATCCGGACGCGGGATAATTCACCCCTCCACTTT

D: TRBD2
size: NA
J: TRBJ2-5
V: TRBV7-2
CDR3: CASSLAAGGAVRQTQYF
DNA: TGTGCCAGCAGCTTAGCCGCGGGAGGGGCCGTTCGGCAGACCCAGTACTTC

D: TRBD2
size: once
J: TRBJ2-5
V: TRBV30
CDR3: CAWSVASGHQETQYF
DNA: TGTGCCTGGAGTGTGGCTAGCGGGCACCAAGAGACCCAGTACTTC